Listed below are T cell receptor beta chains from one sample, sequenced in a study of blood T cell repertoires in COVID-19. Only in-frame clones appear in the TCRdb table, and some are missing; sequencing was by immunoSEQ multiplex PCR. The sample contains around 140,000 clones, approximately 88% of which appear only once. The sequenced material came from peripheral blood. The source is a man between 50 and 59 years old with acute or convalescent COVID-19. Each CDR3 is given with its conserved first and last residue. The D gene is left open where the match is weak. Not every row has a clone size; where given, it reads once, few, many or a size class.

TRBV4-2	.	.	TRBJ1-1	TGTGCCAGCAACCCTGACGGGATGAACACTGAAGCTTTCTTT	CASNPDGMNTEAFF
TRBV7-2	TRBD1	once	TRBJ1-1	TGTGCCAGCAGCTTACTCGACAGGGTTGAAGCTTTCTTT	CASSLLDRVEAFF
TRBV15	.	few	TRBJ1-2	TGTGCCACCAGCAGAGATAGGATCGGGCAGGGTATGCTAGGCTACACCTTC	CATSRDRIGQGMLGYTF
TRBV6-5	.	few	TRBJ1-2	TGTGCCAGCAGTTACGGAGCGGGGACGTATGGCTACACCTTC	CASSYGAGTYGYTF
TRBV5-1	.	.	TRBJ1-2	TGCGCCAGCAGCTTGGAACGGGGTATGAACTATGGCTACACCTTC	CASSLERGMNYGYTF
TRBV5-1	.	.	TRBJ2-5	TGCGCCAGCAGCTTGGTACTCCGGTGGACCCAGTACTTC	CASSLVLRWTQYF
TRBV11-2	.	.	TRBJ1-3	TGTGCCAGCAGCGCAAGGAGATCTGGAAACACCATATATTTT	CASSARRSGNTIYF
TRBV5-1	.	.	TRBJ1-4	TGCGCCAGCAGCTTGGGGTCAGGGTTAGAAGAAAAACTGTTTTTT	CASSLGSGLEEKLFF
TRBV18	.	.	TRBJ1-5	TGTGCCAGCTCACAGGGGAATAGCAATCAGCCCCAGCATTTT	CASSQGNSNQPQHF
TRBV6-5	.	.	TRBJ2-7	TGTGCCAGCAGAGGGACCGCGGGGGAGCAGTACTTC	CASRGTAGEQYF
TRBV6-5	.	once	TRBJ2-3	TGTGCCAGCACCTTGACAGATACGCAGTATTTT	CASTLTDTQYF
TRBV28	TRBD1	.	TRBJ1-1	TGTGCCAGCAGTCCCTCTCCCGGACAGGGCCACACTGAAGCTTTCTTT	CASSPSPGQGHTEAFF
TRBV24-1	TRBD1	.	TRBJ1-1	TGTGCCACCAGTGATTTGACAGGGGGCAGTGAAGCTTTCTTT	CATSDLTGGSEAFF
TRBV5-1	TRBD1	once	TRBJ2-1	TGCGCCAGCAGCAGGGCCGGGACAGTTTACAATGAGCAGTTCTTC	CASSRAGTVYNEQFF
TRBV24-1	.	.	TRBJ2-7	TGTGCCACCTCCCCGGGAGACCTCTACGAGCAGTACTTC	CATSPGDLYEQYF
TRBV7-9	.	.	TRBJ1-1	TGTGCCAGCAGCTCACGCGGGGCCACTGAAGCTTTCTTT	CASSSRGATEAFF
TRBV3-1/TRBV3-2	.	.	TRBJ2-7	TGTGCCAGCAGCCAAGGGGGCGGTTGGACCTACGAGCAGTACTTC	CASSQGGGWTYEQYF
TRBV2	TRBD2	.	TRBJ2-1	TGTGCCAGCGATCAAAGCGGGGCTAGCTCCTACAATGAGCAGTTCTTC	CASDQSGASSYNEQFF
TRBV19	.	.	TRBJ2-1	TGTGCCAGTAGTCCCGAGGGGACTGGACTTTACAATGAGCAGTTCTTC	CASSPEGTGLYNEQFF
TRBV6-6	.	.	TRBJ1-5	TGTGCCAGCAGTCCCTCAGGGAAACCTGGGGCGGGACAGCCCCAGCATTTT	CASSPSGKPGAGQPQHF
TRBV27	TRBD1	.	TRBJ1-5	TGTGCCAGCAGGGACAGGGTTAGGAGTCAGCCCCAGCATTTT	CASRDRVRSQPQHF
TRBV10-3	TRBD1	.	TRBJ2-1	TGTGCCATCAGTGAGTCAACCCGGACAGGGGACTATGAGCAGTTCTTC	CAISESTRTGDYEQFF
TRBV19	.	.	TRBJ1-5	TGTGCCAGTAGTATGATGGGGGCTTATAGCAATCAGCCCCAGCATTTT	CASSMMGAYSNQPQHF
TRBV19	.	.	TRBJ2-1	TGTGCCAGTAGACAGGCCTACAATGAGCAGTTCTTC	CASRQAYNEQFF
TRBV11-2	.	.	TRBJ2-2	TGTGCCAGCAGCTGGAACAGGAACACCGGGGAGCTGTTTTTT	CASSWNRNTGELFF
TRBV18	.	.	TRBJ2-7	TGTGCCAGCTCACCCGGGTCAAAATCTTACGAGCAGTACTTC	CASSPGSKSYEQYF
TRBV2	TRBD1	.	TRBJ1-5	TGTGCCAGCAGGGGGACAGGGGTAAGTCAGCCCCAGCATTTT	CASRGTGVSQPQHF
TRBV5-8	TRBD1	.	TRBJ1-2	TGTGCCAGCAGCCCCCCGGGACAGGGATTGAGTTATGGCTACACCTTC	CASSPPGQGLSYGYTF
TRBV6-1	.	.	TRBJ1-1	TGTGCCAGCAGTGAACACAGGAACACTGAAGCTTTCTTT	CASSEHRNTEAFF
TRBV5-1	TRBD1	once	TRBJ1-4	TGCGCCAGCAGGGAGGGACAGGCAACTAATGAAAAACTGTTTTTT	CASREGQATNEKLFF
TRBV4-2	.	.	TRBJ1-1	TGTGCCAGCAGCCAAGTCACCACAGGGATTGTGACTGAAGCTTTCTTT	CASSQVTTGIVTEAFF
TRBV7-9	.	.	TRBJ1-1	TGTGCCAGCAGCTTAGCCTTGGCGGATGAAGCTTTCTTT	CASSLALADEAFF
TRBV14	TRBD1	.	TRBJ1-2	TGTGCCAGCAGCCCAGACAGGGCCTATGGCTACACCTTC	CASSPDRAYGYTF
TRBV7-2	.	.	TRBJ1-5	TGTGCCAGCAGCCAGACGGGGAATCAGCCCCAGCATTTT	CASSQTGNQPQHF
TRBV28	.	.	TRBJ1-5	TGTGCCAGTTCCACAAATGGGGGCCCGACTCAGCCCCAGCATTTT	CASSTNGGPTQPQHF
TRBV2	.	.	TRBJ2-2	TGTGCCAGCACCCTGGAGGGGAGTAGGGGGCGGGAGCTGTTTTTT	CASTLEGSRGRELFF
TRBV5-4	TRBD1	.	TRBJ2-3	TGTGCCAGCAGCCAACTTCGGACAGGGGGCACAGATACGCAGTATTTT	CASSQLRTGGTDTQYF
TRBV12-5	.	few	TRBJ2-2	TGTGCTAGTGGAACGGACATCCTTAACACCGGGGAGCTGTTTTTT	CASGTDILNTGELFF
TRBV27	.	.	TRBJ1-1	TGTGCCAGCAGTTTTTTGTCGTCGAGTCGGACTGAAGCTTTCTTT	CASSFLSSSRTEAFF
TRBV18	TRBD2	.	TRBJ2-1	TGTGCCAGCTCACCCATTGGCGGGACTAGCGCCAGTGAGCAGTTCTTC	CASSPIGGTSASEQFF
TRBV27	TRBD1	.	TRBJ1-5	TGTGCCAGCAGTTTCGACAGGGCTCAGCCCCAGCATTTT	CASSFDRAQPQHF
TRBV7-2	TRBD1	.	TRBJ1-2	TGTGCCAGCAGCCCGACAGGGGGTGGCTATGGCTACACCTTC	CASSPTGGGYGYTF
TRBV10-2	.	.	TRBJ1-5	TGCGCCAGCAGTGACCCTAATCAGCCCCAGCATTTT	CASSDPNQPQHF
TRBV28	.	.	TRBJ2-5	TGTGCCAGCAGCGCACCTGACAGAGAACAAGAGACCCAGTACTTC	CASSAPDREQETQYF
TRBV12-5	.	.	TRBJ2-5	TGTGCTAGTGGTCCCGGTAACGGGGAGACCCAGTACTTC	CASGPGNGETQYF
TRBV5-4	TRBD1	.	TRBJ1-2	TGTGCCAGCAACCCCGGGACAGTTGAGGGCTACACCTTC	CASNPGTVEGYTF
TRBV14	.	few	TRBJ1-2	TGTGCCAGCAGCCAAGAGGCCTATGGCTACACCTTC	CASSQEAYGYTF
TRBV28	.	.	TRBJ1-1	TGTGCCAGCAGCTGGGTTAGGGGAAAAGCTTTCTTT	CASSWVRGKAFF
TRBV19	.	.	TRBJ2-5	TGTGCCAGTAGCGACAGTTATACCCAAGAGACCCAGTACTTC	CASSDSYTQETQYF
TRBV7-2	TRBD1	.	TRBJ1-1	TGTGCCAGCAGCTTTACAGGGGGCGGGACTGAAGCTTTCTTT	CASSFTGGGTEAFF
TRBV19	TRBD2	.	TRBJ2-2	TGTGCCAGTAGTCCCCCGAGGGGACTAGCGGGAGGGCAGGTCCCCGGGGAGCTGTTTTTT	CASSPPRGLAGGQVPGELFF
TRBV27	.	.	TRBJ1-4	TGTGCCAGCAGCTACAGGGCGGATGAAAAACTGTTTTTT	CASSYRADEKLFF
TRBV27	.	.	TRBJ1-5	TGTGCCAGCAGTTCTCAGCGTACACAGGGAGGCAATCAGCCCCAGCATTTT	CASSSQRTQGGNQPQHF
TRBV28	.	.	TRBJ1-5	TGTGCCAGCAGCTCCACAACAGGGACCAATCAGCCCCAGCATTTT	CASSSTTGTNQPQHF
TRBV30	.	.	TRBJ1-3	TGTGCCTGGAGTAGGTGGAGTTCCTCTGGAAACACCATATATTTT	CAWSRWSSSGNTIYF
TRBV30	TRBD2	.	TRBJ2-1	TGTGCCTGGAGTGTAGGAGCGGGGGGCCCGGAGGGAGAGCAGTTCTTC	CAWSVGAGGPEGEQFF
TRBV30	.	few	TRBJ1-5	TGTGCCTGGAGTGAGAGCAGCAATCAGCCCCAGCATTTT	CAWSESSNQPQHF
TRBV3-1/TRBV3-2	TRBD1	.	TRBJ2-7	TGTGCCAGCAGCCCATCAGCCGTGGGACAGTTCTACGAGCAGTACTTC	CASSPSAVGQFYEQYF
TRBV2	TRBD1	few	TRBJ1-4	TGTGCCAGCAGGAGGGACAGACTTAATGAAAAACTGTTTTTT	CASRRDRLNEKLFF